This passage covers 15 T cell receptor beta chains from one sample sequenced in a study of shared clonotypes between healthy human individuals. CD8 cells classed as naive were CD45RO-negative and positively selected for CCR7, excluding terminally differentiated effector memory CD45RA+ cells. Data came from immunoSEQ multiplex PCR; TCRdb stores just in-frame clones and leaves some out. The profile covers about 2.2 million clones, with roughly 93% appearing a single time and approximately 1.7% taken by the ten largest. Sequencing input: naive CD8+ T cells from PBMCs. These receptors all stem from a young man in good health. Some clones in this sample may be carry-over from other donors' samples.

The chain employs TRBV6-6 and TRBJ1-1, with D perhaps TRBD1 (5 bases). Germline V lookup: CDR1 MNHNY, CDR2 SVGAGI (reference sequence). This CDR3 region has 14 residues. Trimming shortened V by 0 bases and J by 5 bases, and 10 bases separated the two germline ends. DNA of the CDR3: TGTGCCAGCAGTTACTCTATGCGGGGGACTGAAGCTTTCTTT. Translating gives CASSYSMRGTEAFF.

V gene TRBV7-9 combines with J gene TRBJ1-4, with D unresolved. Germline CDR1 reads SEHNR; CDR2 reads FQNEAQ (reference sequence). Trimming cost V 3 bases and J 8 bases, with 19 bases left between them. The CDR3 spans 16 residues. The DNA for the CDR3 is TGTGCCAGCAGCTTCGGGTCTGCTCCCCTTCGGGAAAAACTGTTTTTT. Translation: CASSFGSAPLREKLFF.

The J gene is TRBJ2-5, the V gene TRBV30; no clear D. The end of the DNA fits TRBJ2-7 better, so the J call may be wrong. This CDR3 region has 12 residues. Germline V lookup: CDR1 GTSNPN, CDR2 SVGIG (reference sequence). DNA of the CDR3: TGTGCCTGGACTCAGGACTCCTACGAGCAGTACTTC. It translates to CAWTQDSYEQYF.

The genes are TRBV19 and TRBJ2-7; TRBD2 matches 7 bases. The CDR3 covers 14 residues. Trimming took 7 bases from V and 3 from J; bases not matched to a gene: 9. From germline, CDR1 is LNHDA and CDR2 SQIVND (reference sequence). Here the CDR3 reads CASTRRGRDYEQYF. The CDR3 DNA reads TGTGCCAGTACTCGTCGAGGGAGGGACTACGAGCAGTACTTC.

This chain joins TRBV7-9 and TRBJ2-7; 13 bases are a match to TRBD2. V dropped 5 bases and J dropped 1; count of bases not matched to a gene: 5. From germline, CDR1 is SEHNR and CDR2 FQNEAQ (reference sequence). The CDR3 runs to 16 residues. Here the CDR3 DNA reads TGTGCCAGCAGCCCAATGGGACTAGCGGGATCCTACGAGCAGTACTTC. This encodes CASSPMGLAGSYEQYF. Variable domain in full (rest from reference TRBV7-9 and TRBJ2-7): DTGVSQNPRHKITKRGQNVTFRCDPISEHNRLYWYRQTLGQGPEFLTYFQNEAQLEKSRLLSDRFSAERPKGSFSTLEIQRTEQGDSAMYLCASSPMGLAGSYEQYFGPGTRLTVT.

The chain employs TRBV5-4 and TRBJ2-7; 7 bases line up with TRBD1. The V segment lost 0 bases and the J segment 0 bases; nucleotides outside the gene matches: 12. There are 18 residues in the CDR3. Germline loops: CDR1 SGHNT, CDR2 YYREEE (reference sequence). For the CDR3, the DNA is TGTGCCAGCAGCTTGGGGGGCTATCAGGGGGTAAGCTCCTACGAGCAGTACTTC. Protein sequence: CASSLGGYQGVSSYEQYF.

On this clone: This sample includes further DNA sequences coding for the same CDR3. The CDR3 nucleotides read TGCAGCGTCGGTGGAGAGGCCGGGGAGCTGTTTTTT. This sequence encodes CSVGGEAGELFF. The chain uses TRBV29-1 and TRBJ2-2; D gene uncertain. Germline loops: CDR1 SQVTM, CDR2 ANQGSEA. The CDR3 covers 12 residues. V was clipped by 6 bases and J by 6 bases, with 11 bases between them.

This chain's CDR3 is CASSFRDRGRIHGREAFF. CDR3 coding DNA: TGCGCCAGCAGCTTCCGGGACAGGGGGCGGATACACGGCCGAGAAGCTTTCTTT. The chain links TRBV5-1 to TRBJ1-1; 12 bases align to TRBD1. V lost 2 bases and J lost 8; bases outside the gene matches: 16. Germline-derived CDR1 and CDR2 are SGHRS and YFSETQ. The CDR3 is made up of 18 amino acids.

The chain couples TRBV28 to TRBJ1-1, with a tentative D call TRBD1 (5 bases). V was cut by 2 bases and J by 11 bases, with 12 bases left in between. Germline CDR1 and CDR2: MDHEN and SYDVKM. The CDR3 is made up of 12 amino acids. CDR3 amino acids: CASSLPRRGAFF. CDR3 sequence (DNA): TGTGCCAGCAGTTTACCCAGGAGGGGCGCTTTCTTT.

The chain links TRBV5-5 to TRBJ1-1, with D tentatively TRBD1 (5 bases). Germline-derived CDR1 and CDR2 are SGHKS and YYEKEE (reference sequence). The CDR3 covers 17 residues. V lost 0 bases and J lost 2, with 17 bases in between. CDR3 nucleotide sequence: TGTGCCAGCAGCTTGGCAAGGCAGGGATACATTAACACTGAAGCTTTCTTT. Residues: CASSLARQGYINTEAFF.

In DNA form, the CDR3 reads TGTGCCAGCCTTTCCTTGTGGGCAGGGGTACGCACTGAAGCTTTCTTT. Encoded protein: CASLSLWAGVRTEAFF. V and J are TRBV11-2 and TRBJ1-1, with a possible D match to TRBD1 (6 bases). This CDR3 contains 16 residues. Trimming left V 8 bases short and J 4 bases short, with 23 bases between. The germline gives CDR1 SGHAT, CDR2 FQNNGV.

The CDR3 loop reads CASSQELGEPQHF. The CDR3 DNA is TGCGCCAGCAGCCAAGAATTGGGAGAGCCCCAGCATTTT. The V call is TRBV4-1, the J call TRBJ1-5; D remains ambiguous. Germline lookup yields CDR1 MGHRA and CDR2 YSYEKL. Deletions cut 0 bases from V and 8 bases from J, with 8 bases between. This CDR3 has 13 residues.

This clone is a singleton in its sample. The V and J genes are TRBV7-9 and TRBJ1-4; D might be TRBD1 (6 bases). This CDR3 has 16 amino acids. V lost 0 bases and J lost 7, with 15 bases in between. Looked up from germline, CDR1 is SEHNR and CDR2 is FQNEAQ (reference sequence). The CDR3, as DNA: TGTGCCAGCAGCTTAGCGTCCGGGGGCATCGGTGAAAAACTGTTTTTT. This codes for CASSLASGGIGEKLFF.

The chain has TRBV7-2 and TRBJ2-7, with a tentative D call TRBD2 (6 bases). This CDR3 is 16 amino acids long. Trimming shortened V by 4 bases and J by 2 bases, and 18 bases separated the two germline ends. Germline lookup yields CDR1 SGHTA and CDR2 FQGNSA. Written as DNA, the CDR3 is TGTGCCAGCAGCTCCCTCCCGGCTAGCGCAACCTACGAGCAGTACTTC. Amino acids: CASSSLPASATYEQYF.

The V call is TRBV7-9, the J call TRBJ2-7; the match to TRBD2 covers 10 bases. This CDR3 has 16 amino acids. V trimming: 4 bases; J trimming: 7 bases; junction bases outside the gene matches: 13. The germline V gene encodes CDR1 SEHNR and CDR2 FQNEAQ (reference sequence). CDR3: CASSSGTSAPVQEQYF. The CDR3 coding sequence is TGTGCCAGCAGCTCCGGGACTAGCGCTCCTGTACAGGAGCAGTACTTC.